Listed here are 15 T cell receptor beta chains from one sample, sequenced in a study of blood T cell repertoires in COVID-19. Generated by immunoSEQ multiplex PCR, the TCRdb table keeps only in-frame clones and is missing some. The data contain roughly 180,000 clones, 79% of them seen just once; the ten biggest clones take up roughly 8%. Material for sequencing was peripheral blood. The receptors were gathered from a woman between 55 and 75 years old with COVID-19, enrolled during active disease.

This chain links TRBV7-9 with TRBJ2-5; D unresolved. The CDR3 is 13 residues long. Germline-derived CDR1 and CDR2 are SEHNR and FQNEAQ (reference sequence). Trimming pared 5 bases from V and 5 bases from J, leaving 12 bases between. As DNA, the CDR3 is TGTGCCAGCAGCCCGCCCCCCGGGGAGACCCAGTACTTC. This codes for CASSPPPGETQYF.

The V gene is TRBV11-2, the J gene TRBJ2-1; D may be TRBD2 (6 bases). V lost 6 bases and J lost 7, with 25 bases in between. CDR3 length: 17 amino acids. Germline V CDR1 and CDR2: SGHAT, FQNNGV. CDR3 in amino acids: CASRGQTHSTRGNEQFF. The CDR3, as DNA: TGTGCCAGCAGAGGCCAGACCCATTCTACCCGGGGGAATGAGCAGTTCTTC.

This chain uses TRBV7-9 with TRBJ2-7; 7 bases match TRBD1. There are 16 residues in the CDR3. Germline assignment: CDR1 SEHNR and CDR2 FQNEAQ (reference sequence). The junction had 8 bases not matched to a gene; V was cut back by 0 bases and J by 3 bases. The CDR3 is CASSLATGLSIYEQYF. CDR3 DNA sequence: TGTGCCAGCAGCTTAGCGACAGGGCTCTCTATCTACGAGCAGTACTTC.

The J gene is TRBJ1-5, the V gene TRBV18; D perhaps matches TRBD1 (5 bases). The CDR3 spans 14 residues. Germline CDR1 and CDR2: KGHSH and LQKENI. With 3 bases removed from V and 7 bases from J, the gap between germline ends came to 13 bases. The CDR3 loop reads CASSPAGNNQPQHF. The CDR3 nucleotides read TGTGCCAGCTCACCGGCAGGGAATAACCAGCCCCAGCATTTT.

The CDR3 loop is CASRLGGGRYNEQFF. The CDR3 bases are TGTGCCAGCAGACTCGGGGGGGGCCGTTACAATGAGCAGTTCTTC. This chain joins TRBV7-6 and TRBJ2-1; 8 nucleotides align to TRBD2. Germline V gene data show CDR1 as SGHVS and CDR2 as FNYEAQ. The CDR3 totals 15 residues. The trim removed 6 bases at V and 4 bases at J, leaving 8 bases unmatched. Drawing the rest from reference TRBV7-6 and TRBJ2-1, the complete variable domain is GAGVSQSPRYKVTKRGQDVALRCDPISGHVSLYWYRQALGQGPEFLTYFNYEAQQDKSGLPNDRFSAERPEGSISTLTIQRTEQRDSAMYRCASRLGGGRYNEQFFGPGTRLTVL.

V usage is TRBV9 and J usage is TRBJ2-3, with D perhaps matching TRBD2 (5 bases). Trimming took off 0 bases at V and 0 bases at J, with 20 bases between the two ends. The CDR3 covers 19 residues. CDR1 SGDLS and CDR2 YYNGEE come from the germline V gene. The CDR3 nucleotides read TGTGCCAGCAGCGTAGACCCGCCTCTGGGCGGAGGTAGCACAGATACGCAGTATTTT. The encoded protein is CASSVDPPLGGGSTDTQYF. The full variable domain, in which reference TRBV9 and TRBJ2-3 provide the parts outside the CDR3, is DSGVTQTPKHLITATGQRVTLRCSPRSGDLSVYWYQQSLDQGLQFLIQYYNGEERAKGNILERFSAQQFPDLHSELNLSSLELGDSALYFCASSVDPPLGGGSTDTQYFGPGTRLTVL.

This rearrangement joins TRBV5-1 to TRBJ1-5; D may be TRBD1 (5 bases). Trimming removed 4 bases from V and 6 bases from J, with 17 bases in between. Germline V gene data show CDR1 as SGHRS and CDR2 as YFSETQ. CDR3 length: 15 residues. The CDR3 reads CASSEWGRVGQPQHF. Here the CDR3 DNA reads TGCGCCAGCAGCGAGTGGGGCAGGGTAGGTCAGCCCCAGCATTTT.

The chain has TRBV5-6 and TRBJ2-5; 9 bases fit TRBD2. The CDR3 has 13 residues. Germline CDR1 reads SGHDT; CDR2 reads YYEEEE. J gave up 9 bases and V 7 bases, and 10 bases lay outside the gene matches. This CDR3 reads CASGLAGAGPQYF. For the CDR3, the DNA is TGTGCCAGCGGGTTAGCGGGGGCAGGGCCCCAGTACTTC.

The rearrangement uses TRBV6-2 or TRBV6-3 and TRBJ2-3; TRBD1 matches 8 bases. After removal of 0 bases from V and 2 bases from J, the junction contained 4 bases not matched to a gene. The CDR3 extends over 16 amino acids. From germline, CDR1 is MNHEY and CDR2 SVGEGT. The CDR3 nucleotides read TGTGCCAGCAGTTACTCTCGGGACAGGTACACAGATACGCAGTATTTT. This encodes CASSYSRDRYTDTQYF.

The sample holds a few counts of this clone. CDR3 sequence (DNA): TGCGCCAGCAGCCAAAATAGGAACACTGAAGCTTTCTTT. Its translation is CASSQNRNTEAFF. V gene TRBV4-3 combines with J gene TRBJ1-1, with unresolved D. CDR1 is LGHNA, CDR2 YSLEER, per germline. V was clipped by 2 bases and J by 1 base, with 5 bases between them. The CDR3 loop spans 13 amino acids.

This clone was observed a handful of times. CDR3: CASGEAGNTIYF. DNA for the CDR3: TGTGCCAGCGGGGAGGCGGGAAACACCATATATTTT. The chain couples TRBV11-2 to TRBJ1-3; D uncertain. Germline values: CDR1 SGHAT, CDR2 FQNNGV. CDR3 length equals 12 residues. Trimming removed 8 bases at V and 4 bases at J, with 9 bases between.

V usage is TRBV2 and J usage is TRBJ2-2; 9 positions match TRBD2. Germline loops: CDR1 SNHLY, CDR2 FYNNEI. CDR3 size: 15 residues. Trimming removed 6 bases from V and 1 base from J; junction bases left unmatched: 3. DNA of the CDR3: TGTGCCAGCAGGCGGGGGGGCGAGAACACCGGGGAGCTGTTTTTT. Its translation: CASRRGGENTGELFF.

To note about this clone: Additional DNA sequences in this sample encode the identical CDR3. V and J are TRBV19 and TRBJ2-7; TRBD2 aligns across 9 bases. The CDR3 spans 15 residues. Germline values: CDR1 LNHDA, CDR2 SQIVND (reference sequence). Trimming cost V 1 base and J 2 bases; bases outside gene matches: 3. The CDR3, as DNA: TGTGCCAGTAGTATAGGGCTAGCGGGGACCTACGAGCAGTACTTC. It yields the protein CASSIGLAGTYEQYF.

This chain links TRBV2 with TRBJ2-3; 7 nucleotides match TRBD2. CDR3 length: 16 amino acids. Losses at the gene ends were 5 bases for V and 0 bases for J; bases not matched to a gene: 8. Germline V gene sequence: CDR1 SNHLY, CDR2 FYNNEI. CDR3 sequence: CASSSKSGVSTDTQYF. The CDR3 DNA reads as TGTGCCAGCAGTTCTAAAAGCGGGGTTAGCACAGATACGCAGTATTTT. Full variable domain (rest looked up from reference TRBV2 and TRBJ2-3): EPEVTQTPSHQVTQMGQEVILRCVPISNHLYFYWYRQILGQKVEFLVSFYNNEISEKSEIFDDQFSVERPDGSNFTLKIRSTKLEDSAMYFCASSSKSGVSTDTQYFGPGTRLTVL.

The genes are TRBV28 and TRBJ2-2, with 7 bases aligning to TRBD2. The CDR3 totals 14 residues. Germline V gene lookup returns CDR1 MDHEN and CDR2 SYDVKM. V dropped 6 bases and J dropped 7; count of bases not matched to a gene: 8. The CDR3 reads CASRRETRGGELFF. In DNA form, the CDR3 reads TGTGCCAGCAGGCGGGAGACTCGGGGCGGGGAGCTGTTTTTT.